Following are 31 T cell receptor beta chains from one sample sequenced in a study of early T cells in non-severe SARS-CoV-2 infection. TCRdb called the 5' RACE reads again in MiXCR, with one record for every CDR3 protein. The sample holds roughly 52,000 distinct CDR3 sequences; more than 5.5% are singletons and the top ten take 2.8%. Sequenced material: whole blood, taken at baseline. The receptors derive from an adult who was a healthcare worker with PCR-confirmed SARS-CoV-2 infection or an uninfected control (not recorded which).

The chain joins TRBV11-2 to TRBJ2-3, with 12 bases aligning to TRBD2. The V and J ends lost 3 bases and 5 bases, in that order; junction bases with no gene match: 6. The V gene's germline CDR1 is SGHAT and CDR2 FQNNGV. This CDR3 spans 16 amino acids. The chain's CDR3 is CASSFPSGGGQDTQYF. In DNA form, the CDR3 reads TGTGCCAGCAGCTTCCCTAGCGGGGGGGGCCAAGATACGCAGTATTTT. The full variable domain, with the rest looked up from reference TRBV11-2 and TRBJ2-3, is EAGVAQSPRYKIIEKRQSVAFWCNPISGHATLYWYQQILGQGPKLLIQFQNNGVVDDSQLPKDRFSAERLKGVDSTLKIQPAKLEDSAVYLCASSFPSGGGQDTQYFGPGTRLTVL.

The chain uses TRBV29-1 and TRBJ1-2; D is possibly TRBD1 (5 bases). CDR3 length: 12 residues. Germline V CDR1 and CDR2: SQVTM, ANQGSEA. V was cut by 4 bases and J by 0 bases, with 6 bases left in between. CDR3 DNA sequence: TGCAGCGTTGGACAGCCTAACTATGGCTACACCTTC. The encoded protein is CSVGQPNYGYTF. Supplemented by reference TRBV29-1 and TRBJ1-2, the full variable domain reads SAVISQKPSRDICQRGTSLTIQCQVDSQVTMMFWYRQQPGQSLTLIATANQGSEATYESGFVIDKFPISRPNLTFSTLTVSNMSPEDSSIYLCSVGQPNYGYTFGSGTRLTVV.

This clonotype was recorded many times. The rearrangement links TRBV7-8 to TRBJ2-3; 7 nucleotides match TRBD2. CDR1 SGHVS and CDR2 FQNEAQ come from the germline V gene. The CDR3 has 15 residues. V shed 1 base, J shed 2 bases, and the junction held 3 bases outside the gene matches. This chain's CDR3 is CASSLERGSTDTQYF. The CDR3 nucleotides are TGTGCCAGCAGCTTAGAGCGGGGATCCACAGATACGCAGTATTTT.

This clonotype was counted many times. The chain has TRBV5-1 and TRBJ1-1; D unresolved. This CDR3 is built from 14 residues. Germline values: CDR1 SGHRS, CDR2 YFSETQ. V was trimmed by 4 bases and J by 10 bases, leaving 20 bases between them. CDR3: CASSNEDSIGGAFF. In DNA form, the CDR3 reads TGCGCCAGCAGCAATGAGGACTCTATCGGAGGAGCTTTCTTT.

CDR3 loop: CASSQEGGRHSPLHF. DNA for the CDR3: TGTGCCAGCAGCCAAGAAGGGGGCAGGCATTCACCCCTCCACTTT. The chain joins TRBV14 to TRBJ1-6, with TRBD1 matching over 7 bases. The germline V gene has CDR1 SGHDN and CDR2 FVKESK. This CDR3 contains 15 residues. After removal of 0 bases from V and 8 bases from J, the junction contained 4 bases not matched to a gene. The full variable domain, completed using reference TRBV14 and TRBJ1-6, is EAGVTQFPSHSVIEKGQTVTLRCDPISGHDNLYWYRRVMGKEIKFLLHFVKESKQDESGMPNNRFLAERTGGTYSTLKVQPAELEDSGVYFCASSQEGGRHSPLHFGNGTRLTVT.

This clonotype was detected ten times or more. The V gene is TRBV30, the J gene TRBJ2-3, with a weak D call TRBD2 (6 bases). CDR1 is GTSNPN, CDR2 SVGIG, per germline (reference sequence). Trimming left V 3 bases short and J 5 bases short, with 12 bases between. The CDR3 has 13 residues. In DNA, the CDR3 is TGTGCCTGGAGCAGACTAGGTCGAGATACGCAGTATTTT. The encoded protein is CAWSRLGRDTQYF.

In its sample, this clonotype was seen a few times. The chain carries TRBV14 and TRBJ1-2, with 7 bases that match TRBD1. Trimming took 3 bases from V and 7 from J; bases not matched to a gene: 8. Germline V gene lookup returns CDR1 SGHDN and CDR2 FVKESK. This CDR3 contains 14 residues. The CDR3 loop is CASSQVRGGGGYTF. The CDR3 nucleotides are TGTGCCAGCAGCCAGGTCCGAGGGGGCGGTGGCTACACCTTC.

A remark on this clonotype: The junction does not match germline at one end; this may be a read error. This rearrangement joins TRBV7-2 to TRBJ2-5, with TRBD2 matching over 8 bases. There are 17 residues in the CDR3. Germline V lookup: CDR1 SGHTA, CDR2 FQGNSA. CDR3 loop: CATSLFSSTGGLETQYF. DNA for the CDR3: TGTGCCACCAGCTTATTTTCGTCGACGGGGGGGCTGGAGACCCAGTACTTC. The whole variable domain, remainder taken from reference TRBV7-2 and TRBJ2-5, is GAGVSQSPSNKVTEKGKDVELRCDPISGHTALYWYRQSLGQGLEFLIYFQGNSAPDKSGLPSDRFSAERTGGSVSTLTIQRTQQEDSAVYLCATSLFSSTGGLETQYFGPGTRLLVL.

The chain carries TRBV2 and TRBJ2-1; D unresolved. V was cut by 2 bases and J by 4 bases, with 12 bases left in between. CDR1 is SNHLY, CDR2 FYNNEI, per germline. This CDR3 has 15 amino acids. CDR3 bases: TGTGCCAGCAGTGAATTACTACTGCCTTACAATGAGCAGTTCTTC. It translates to CASSELLLPYNEQFF.

This clonotype was counted ten times or more. This CDR3 is CASSQGSTYGANEKLFF. Here the CDR3 DNA reads TGCGCCAGCAGCCAAGGGTCCACTTACGGGGCTAATGAAAAACTGTTTTTT. The gene calls are TRBV4-3 and TRBJ1-4; no firm D call. Trimming left V 1 base short and J 3 bases short, with 15 bases between. This CDR3 is 17 amino acids long. CDR1 LGHNA and CDR2 YSLEER come from the germline V gene.

This clonotype was observed at least ten times. A junction boundary mismatches the germline segment, possibly from a read error. The CDR3 nucleotides read TGTGCTAGCAGCTTAGAACTAGCGGGGACGACGCAGTATTTT. It specifies CASSLELAGTTQYF. This rearrangement joins TRBV7-7 to TRBJ2-3, with 10 bases matching TRBD2. The CDR3 has 14 amino acids. Germline CDR1 is SSHAT and CDR2 is FNYEAQ (reference sequence).

This clonotype showed up many times. The V call is TRBV20-1, the J call TRBJ2-4; perhaps D is TRBD1 or TRBD2 (5 bases each). The CDR3 runs 15 residues. Per the germline V gene, CDR1 is DFQATT and CDR2 is SNEGSKA (reference sequence). V lost 0 bases, J lost 1 base, and 10 bases lay in between. This CDR3 is CSAREQGGAKNIQYF. As DNA, the CDR3 is TGCAGTGCTAGAGAGCAGGGCGGGGCCAAAAACATTCAGTACTTC.

This CDR3 reads CASSPRTVGYEQYF. The CDR3 DNA reads TGTGCCAGTAGTCCCCGGACGGTGGGGTACGAGCAGTACTTC. The chain uses TRBV19 and TRBJ2-7; no reliable D call. The CDR3 loop spans 14 amino acids. CDR1 and CDR2 from the germline V gene are LNHDA and SQIVND (reference sequence). The V end was cut by 5 bases, the J end by 4 bases, with 15 bases between.

This clonotype appeared many times. V gene TRBV29-1 combines with J gene TRBJ2-7; D perhaps matches TRBD1 (6 bases). Germline assignment: CDR1 SQVTM and CDR2 ANQGSEA. This CDR3 has 16 residues. Between the trimmed V and J ends, which lost 2 bases and 3 bases, there was a span of 20 bases. In DNA form, the CDR3 reads TGCAGCGTTGAAATTGCTGACAGGACCCTCGGCTACGAGCAGTACTTC. As protein: CSVEIADRTLGYEQYF.

In this sample, this clonotype turned up many times. The J gene is TRBJ1-6, the V gene TRBV29-1; D unclear. Trimming removed 6 bases from V and 3 bases from J, with 15 bases in between. CDR1 SQVTM and CDR2 ANQGSEA come from the germline V gene. The CDR3 loop spans 15 amino acids. In DNA, the CDR3 is TGCAGCGTGCTGGACGGAGTCGGCTATAATTCACCCCTCCACTTT. Encoded protein: CSVLDGVGYNSPLHF.

This clonotype was found a few times. The gene calls are TRBV11-2 and TRBJ2-3; TRBD1 aligns across 8 bases. CDR1 SGHAT and CDR2 FQNNGV come from the germline V gene. The CDR3 is 13 amino acids. The V gene end was trimmed by 5 bases and the J gene end by 6 bases; junction bases not matched to a gene: 4. CDR3 in amino acids: CASSTGDRDTQYF. The DNA of the CDR3 is TGTGCCAGCAGCACCGGGGACAGGGATACGCAGTATTTT. The full variable domain, with the rest looked up from reference TRBV11-2 and TRBJ2-3, is EAGVAQSPRYKIIEKRQSVAFWCNPISGHATLYWYQQILGQGPKLLIQFQNNGVVDDSQLPKDRFSAERLKGVDSTLKIQPAKLEDSAVYLCASSTGDRDTQYFGPGTRLTVL.

As regards this clonotype: A clone one base away is much larger, so this may be a read error. The gene calls are TRBV28 and TRBJ1-1, with 9 bases that match TRBD1. V lost 2 bases and J lost 1; bases outside the gene matches: 5. The length of the CDR3 is 16 residues. Looked up from germline, CDR1 is MDHEN and CDR2 is SYDVKM. The CDR3 loop reads CASSLGQDRGNTEAFF. Here the CDR3 DNA reads TGTGCCAGCAGTTTAGGTCAGGACAGGGGGAACACTGAAGCTTTCTTT.

This clonotype was seen ten or more times. The chain carries TRBV19 and TRBJ2-3; 8 bases fit TRBD2. Germline V gene sequence: CDR1 LNHDA, CDR2 SQIVND (reference sequence). The CDR3 is 14 residues long. With V trimmed by 7 bases and J by 2 bases, 5 bases remained unmatched. The CDR3 DNA reads as TGTGCCAGTAACGAGCGGGGGCACACAGATACGCAGTATTTT. Translated: CASNERGHTDTQYF.

The chain recombines TRBV21-1 with TRBJ2-5; TRBD2 was called by the table and not checked on the DNA. TRBV21-1 is listed as a pseudogene. The CDR3 length is 15 residues. The DNA for the CDR3 is TGTGCCAGCAGGCCTAGCAGGCTGTACCAAGAGACCCAGTACTTC. Translated: CASRPSRLYQETQYF.

V is TRBV7-9 and J is TRBJ2-5, with 9 nucleotides matching TRBD1. The CDR3 covers 16 residues. Trimming took 5 bases from V and 5 from J; bases not matched to a gene: 12. Per germline, CDR1 SEHNR and CDR2 FQNEAQ (reference sequence). As DNA, the CDR3 is TGTGCCAGCAGCCCCTACGGGACAGGGAATAGTGAGACCCAGTACTTC. This translates into CASSPYGTGNSETQYF.

This clonotype was recorded a few times. The chain links TRBV15 to TRBJ2-5; perhaps D is TRBD1 or TRBD2 (6 bases each). The germline V gene encodes CDR1 LNHNV and CDR2 YYDKDF (reference sequence). The V and J ends lost 3 bases and 5 bases respectively, with 13 bases between them. The CDR3 runs to 14 residues. CDR3 DNA: TGTGCCACCAGCAGCAACCGGGGGCCGGAGACCCAGTACTTC. Its protein product is CATSSNRGPETQYF. The variable domain in full, with the rest retrieved from reference TRBV15 and TRBJ2-5, is DAMVIQNPRYQVTQFGKPVTLSCSQTLNHNVMYWYQQKSSQAPKLLFHYYDKDFNNEADTPDNFQSRRPNTSFCFLDIRSPGLGDTAMYLCATSSNRGPETQYFGPGTRLLVL.

V usage is TRBV20-1 and J usage is TRBJ2-7; no reliable D call. This CDR3 contains 14 residues. Per germline, CDR1 DFQATT and CDR2 SNEGSKA (reference sequence). V gave up 2 bases and J gave up 2 bases, with 13 bases separating them. CDR3 region: CSARKAEPPYEQYF. As DNA, the CDR3 is TGCAGTGCTAGAAAGGCAGAACCACCCTACGAGCAGTACTTC.

This clonotype was recorded at least ten times. The chain is built from TRBV5-4 and TRBJ1-1; the D gene is possibly TRBD1 (5 bases). CDR3 length: 14 amino acids. Trimming shortened V by 0 bases and J by 0 bases, and 6 bases separated the two germline ends. Germline CDR1 and CDR2: SGHNT and YYREEE (reference sequence). In DNA, the CDR3 is TGTGCCAGCAGCTTGGTGGGACTGAACACTGAAGCTTTCTTT. Its translation: CASSLVGLNTEAFF.

The sample holds many counts of this clonotype. The CDR3 protein is CASKDTGELFF. DNA for the CDR3: TGTGCCAGCAAAGACACCGGGGAGCTGTTTTTT. The chain combines TRBV2 with TRBJ2-2, with D unclear. The germline V gene encodes CDR1 SNHLY and CDR2 FYNNEI. The CDR3 runs 11 residues. Trimming cost V 7 bases and J 3 bases, with 3 bases left between them.

Many counts were recorded for this clonotype. The rearrangement uses TRBV6-6 and TRBJ2-7, with 7 bases aligning to TRBD1. Germline CDR1 is MNHNY and CDR2 is SVGAGI (reference sequence). This CDR3 is 12 amino acids long. Trimming at V came to 6 bases and at J to 3 bases, leaving 2 bases not matched to a gene. CDR3 nucleotides: TGTGCCAGCAGGGGGACAGTCTACGAGCAGTACTTC. This translates into CASRGTVYEQYF.

This clonotype was found many times. One end of the junction does not line up with germline, which may come from a read error. This sequence joins TRBV6-5 and TRBJ1-6; D gene uncertain. The CDR3 runs 14 residues. CDR1 and CDR2 from the germline V gene are MNHEY and SVGAGI. CDR3 bases: TGTGCCAGCAGTCAGACACGGACTAATTCACCCCTCCATTTT. Its translation is CASSQTRTNSPLHF.

This clonotype was recorded at least ten times. The chain employs TRBV7-9 and TRBJ1-1, with 7 nucleotides matching TRBD1. V trimming: 4 bases; J trimming: 10 bases; junction bases outside the gene matches: 9. The CDR3 has 13 residues. Germline V gene sequence: CDR1 SEHNR, CDR2 FQNEAQ (reference sequence). The CDR3: CASSSDREFRAFF. The CDR3 coding sequence is TGTGCCAGCAGCTCTGACAGGGAGTTTCGAGCTTTCTTT.

This clonotype appeared a few times. V is TRBV30 and J is TRBJ2-7; D not certain. The CDR3 contains 14 residues. V lost 2 bases and J 1 base, leaving 12 bases between the germline ends. The germline gives CDR1 GTSNPN, CDR2 SVGIG (reference sequence). The CDR3 DNA is TGTGCCTGGAGTCCCGGACGTCGTTCCTACGAGCAGTACTTC. Translated, it gives CAWSPGRRSYEQYF.

This clonotype was counted a few times. The chain employs TRBV29-1 and TRBJ1-3; maybe TRBD1 (6 bases). CDR3 length equals 12 residues. CDR1 is SQVTM and CDR2 is ANQGSEA in the germline V gene. V lost 7 bases to trimming and J lost 7 bases, with 14 bases between them. The CDR3 sequence is CSARGGQNTIYF. In DNA, the CDR3 is TGCAGCGCCAGGGGCGGTCAGAACACCATATATTTT.

V and J are TRBV6-2 or TRBV6-3 and TRBJ2-2; D gene ambiguous. Germline values: CDR1 MNHEY, CDR2 SVGEGT. The CDR3 has 12 amino acids. Trimming cost V 7 bases and J 8 bases, with 11 bases left between them. The CDR3 reads CASKSDYGELFF. The CDR3 nucleotides are TGTGCCAGCAAGTCGGATTATGGGGAGCTGTTTTTT.

Many counts were recorded for this clonotype. The genes are TRBV6-4 and TRBJ2-1, with 7 bases aligning to TRBD2. Per germline, CDR1 MRHNA and CDR2 SNTAGT. This CDR3 is built from 13 residues. With V trimmed by 0 bases and J by 8 bases, 1 base remained unmatched. This CDR3 reads CASSDSGRDEQFF. The CDR3 DNA is TGTGCCAGCAGTGACTCAGGGAGGGATGAGCAGTTCTTC.